This TCR beta chain comes out of a study of T cells in narcolepsy. Turning to the study itself: Enrolled donors included narcolepsy type 1 or type 2 patients and healthy controls. Study-level points and caveats: Some memory CD4+ repertoires had no autoreactive clone sequences. HCRT-specific and TRIB2-specific autoreactive clonotypes appeared among same-patient CSF and blood CD4+ clonotypes. Autoreactive clonotypes reportedly recurred in blood of same and different patients, not controls.

This clone was counted between two and nine times. Antigen unknown. Measured with immunoSEQ multiplex PCR; TCRdb has only the in-frame clones, and not every one. The sample consists of tens of thousands of clones, roughly four fifths of them appearing once. The CDR3 runs 11 residues. CDR1 ENHRY and CDR2 SYGVKD come from the germline V gene. Trimming pared 5 bases from V and 6 bases from J, leaving 8 bases between. This rearrangement joins TRBV10-3 to TRBJ2-7; possibly TRBD1 or TRBD2 for D (5 bases each). The TCR originated in a human donor with narcolepsy. Sequences were obtained from CD45RA- memory CD4+ T cells from PBMCs. CDR3 amino acids: CAISSGGEQYF. The CDR3 nucleotides are TGTGCCATCAGTTCTGGGGGCGAGCAGTACTTC.